Below are 3 T cell receptor beta chains sequenced from a single sample in a study of T cells in Graves' hyperthyroidism and ophthalmopathy (dated by TCRdb to the late 2010s). The protocol used for the library was multiplex PCR. This sample was sequenced with an Illumina HiSeq 2000. Amplification of TCR beta CDR3 regions was carried out from RNA transcripts. For the first round of RT-PCR on the TCR CDR3, the HTBI primer set was used together with the Qiagen OneStep RT-PCR kit. Starting from the raw public reads, TCRdb applied fastp trimming at Q25, assembled clones with MiXCR and retained in-frame beta chains. Entries are consolidated by CDR3 protein sequence, retaining the most common genes and DNA. The table for this sample lists about half a million distinct CDR3 sequences; roughly a sixth of them were counted only once. The ten largest clonotypes hold about 29% of the sample. Sequenced material: blood. All receptors derive from a woman aged 30 to 39 with Graves' ophthalmopathy.

For this clonotype: It may be a read error: a sequence one base away is much more abundant. V gene TRBV5-1 combines with J gene TRBJ1-4; 7 bases fit TRBD1. Germline CDR1 reads SGHRS; CDR2 reads YFSETQ. The CDR3 contains 14 residues. CDR3 bases: TGCGCCGGCAGCCTTGACAGGGAAGGTGAAAAACTGTTTTTT. Translation gives CAGSLDREGEKLFF.

On this clonotype: A much larger clone is a single base away; this may be a read error. This chain uses TRBV30 with TRBJ2-3, with TRBD1 matching over 8 bases. Germline V CDR1 and CDR2: GTSNPN, SVGIG (reference sequence). This CDR3 comprises 14 residues. Losses at the gene ends were 3 bases for V and 7 bases for J; bases not matched to a gene: 9. This chain's CDR3 is CAWSAGQDTNTQYF. CDR3 sequence (DNA): TGTGCCTGGAGCGCGGGACAGGATACAAATACGCAGTATTTT.

The CDR3 loop reads CASRTGTEQFF. The CDR3 nucleotides read TGTGCCTCCCGGACGGGTACTGAGCAGTTCTTC. The V gene is TRBV28, the J gene TRBJ2-1, with D unresolved. The CDR3 contains 11 residues. Trimming stripped 11 bases from V and 9 bases from J, with 14 bases between. CDR1 is MDHEN, CDR2 SYDVKM, per germline.